This entry describes one TCR beta chain. The antigen remains undetermined. The V and J ends lost 4 bases and 4 bases respectively, with 17 bases between them. CDR1 and CDR2 (germline): LNHDA, SQIVND (reference sequence). This CDR3 spans 15 amino acids. The data stem from a study of siplizumab effects on memory and regulatory T cells. Study-level points and caveats: Few alloreactive clones mapped to unstimulated subsets. Roughly 75-95% of proliferating clones (CD4+ or CD8+) could not be assigned a naive or memory phenotype. Naive T cell populations appeared to exhibit greater diversity than memory cells and appeared to be major alloresponse contributors. Alloreactive sequences from unstimulated CD4+ memory cells fell significantly with siplizumab.

TCRdb's table, derived via immunoSEQ multiplex PCR, lists solely in-frame clones and lacks some. Here the sample spans 110,000 or so clones, around 95% being singletons. The sequence came from a human donor in good health. This chain uses TRBV19 with TRBJ2-7, with D possibly matching TRBD1 (6 bases). Sequencing used non-Treg CD4+ T cells sorted from blood. The CDR3 DNA sequence: TGTGCCAGTAGTACCCCAGGGGACGGCAGGTACGAGCAGTACTTC. Translating gives CASSTPGDGRYEQYF.